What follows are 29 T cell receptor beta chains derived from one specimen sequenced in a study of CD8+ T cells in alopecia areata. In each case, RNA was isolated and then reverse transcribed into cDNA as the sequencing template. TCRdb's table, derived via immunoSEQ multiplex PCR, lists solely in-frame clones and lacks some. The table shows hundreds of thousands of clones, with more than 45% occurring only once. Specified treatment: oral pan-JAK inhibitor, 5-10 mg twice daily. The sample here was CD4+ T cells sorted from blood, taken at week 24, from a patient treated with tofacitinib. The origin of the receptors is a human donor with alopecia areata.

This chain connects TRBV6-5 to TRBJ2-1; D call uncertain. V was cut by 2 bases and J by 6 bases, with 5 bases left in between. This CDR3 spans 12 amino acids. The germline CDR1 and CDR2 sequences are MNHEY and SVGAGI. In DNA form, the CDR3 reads TGTGCCAGCAGTTACAAGGGCAATGAGCAGTTCTTC. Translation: CASSYKGNEQFF.

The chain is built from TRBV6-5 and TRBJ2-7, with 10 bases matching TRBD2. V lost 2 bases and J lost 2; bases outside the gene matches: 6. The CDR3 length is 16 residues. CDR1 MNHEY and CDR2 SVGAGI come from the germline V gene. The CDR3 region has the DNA TGTGCCAGCAGTTACAGCGGGGGGGCCCAACCCTACGAGCAGTACTTC. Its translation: CASSYSGGAQPYEQYF.

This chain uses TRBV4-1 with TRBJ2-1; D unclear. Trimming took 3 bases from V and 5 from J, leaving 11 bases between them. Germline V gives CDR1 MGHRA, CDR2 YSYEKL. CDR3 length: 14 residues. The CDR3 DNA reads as TGCGCCAGCAGCCACCCCGACCGCGACAATGAGCAGTTCTTC. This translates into CASSHPDRDNEQFF.

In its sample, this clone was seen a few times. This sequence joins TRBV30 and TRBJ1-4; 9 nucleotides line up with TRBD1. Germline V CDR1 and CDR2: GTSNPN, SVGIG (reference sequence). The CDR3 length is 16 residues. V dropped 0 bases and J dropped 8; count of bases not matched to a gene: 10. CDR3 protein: CAWSVPGTGYREKLFF. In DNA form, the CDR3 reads TGTGCCTGGAGTGTACCCGGGACAGGGTATCGCGAAAAACTGTTTTTT.

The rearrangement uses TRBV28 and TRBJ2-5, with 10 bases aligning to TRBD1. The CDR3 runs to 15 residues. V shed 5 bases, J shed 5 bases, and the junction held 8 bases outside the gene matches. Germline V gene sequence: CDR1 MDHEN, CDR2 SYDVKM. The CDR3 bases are TGTGCCAGCAGTCTCCGACAGGGGGCAATGGAGACCCAGTACTTC. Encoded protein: CASSLRQGAMETQYF.

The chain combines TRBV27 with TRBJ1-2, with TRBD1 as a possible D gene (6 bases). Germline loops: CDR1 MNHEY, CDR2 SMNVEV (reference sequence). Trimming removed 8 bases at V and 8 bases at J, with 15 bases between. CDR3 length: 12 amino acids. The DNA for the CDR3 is TGTGCCAGCGGCCGGGGGGCCTTCGGCTACACCTTC. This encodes CASGRGAFGYTF.

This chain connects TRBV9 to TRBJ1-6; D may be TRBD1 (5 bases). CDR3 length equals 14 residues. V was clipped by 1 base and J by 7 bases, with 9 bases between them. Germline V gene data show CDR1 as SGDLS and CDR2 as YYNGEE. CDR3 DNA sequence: TGTGCCAGCAGCGTAAGACAGATCAATTCACCCCTCCACTTT. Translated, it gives CASSVRQINSPLHF.

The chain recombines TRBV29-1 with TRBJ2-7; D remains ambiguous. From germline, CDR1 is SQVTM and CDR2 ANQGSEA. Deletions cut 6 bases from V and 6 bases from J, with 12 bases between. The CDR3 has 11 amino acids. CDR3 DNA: TGCAGCGTCCATAACATTGGCGAGCAGTACTTC. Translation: CSVHNIGEQYF.

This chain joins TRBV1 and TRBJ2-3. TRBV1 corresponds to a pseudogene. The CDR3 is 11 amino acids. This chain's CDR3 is CTSSRDDTQYF. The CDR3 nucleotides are TGCACCAGCAGCCGGGACGATACGCAGTATTTT.

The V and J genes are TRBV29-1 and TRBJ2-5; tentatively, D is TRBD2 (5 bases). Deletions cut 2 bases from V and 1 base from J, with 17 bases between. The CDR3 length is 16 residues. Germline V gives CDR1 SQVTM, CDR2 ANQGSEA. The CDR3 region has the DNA TGCAGCGTTGAAAAAGGGTGGAGGTTAACCCAAGAGACCCAGTACTTC. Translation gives CSVEKGWRLTQETQYF.

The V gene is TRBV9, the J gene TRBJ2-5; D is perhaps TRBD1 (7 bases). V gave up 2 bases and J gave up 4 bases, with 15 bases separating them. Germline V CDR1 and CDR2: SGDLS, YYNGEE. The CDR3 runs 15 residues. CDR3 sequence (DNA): TGTGCCAGCAGCGTCAGGCAGGGGGGCCCAGAGACCCAGTACTTC. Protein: CASSVRQGGPETQYF.

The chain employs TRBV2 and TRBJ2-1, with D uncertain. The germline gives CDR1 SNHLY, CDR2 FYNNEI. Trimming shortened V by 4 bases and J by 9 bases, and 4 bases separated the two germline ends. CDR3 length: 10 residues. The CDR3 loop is CASSGGEQFF. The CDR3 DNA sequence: TGTGCCAGCAGTGGGGGTGAGCAGTTCTTC.

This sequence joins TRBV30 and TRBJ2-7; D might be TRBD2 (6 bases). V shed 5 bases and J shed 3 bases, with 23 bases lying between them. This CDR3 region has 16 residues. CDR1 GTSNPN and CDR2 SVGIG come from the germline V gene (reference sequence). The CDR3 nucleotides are TGTGCCTGGGGCCACCCTGCGCCGCGGGACCGCTACGAGCAGTACTTC. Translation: CAWGHPAPRDRYEQYF.

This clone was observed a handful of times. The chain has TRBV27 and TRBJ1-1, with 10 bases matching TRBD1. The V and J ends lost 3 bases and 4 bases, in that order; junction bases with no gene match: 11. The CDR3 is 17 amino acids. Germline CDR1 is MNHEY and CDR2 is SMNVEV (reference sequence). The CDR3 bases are TGTGCCAGCAGTTTGTGGGCCGGGACAGGGGTTGGCACTGAAGCTTTCTTT. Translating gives CASSLWAGTGVGTEAFF.

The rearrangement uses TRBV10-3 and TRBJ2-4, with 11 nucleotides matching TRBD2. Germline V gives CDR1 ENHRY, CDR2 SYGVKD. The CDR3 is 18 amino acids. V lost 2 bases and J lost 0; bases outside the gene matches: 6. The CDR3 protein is CAISENLAGGAAKNIQYF. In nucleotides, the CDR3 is TGTGCCATCAGTGAGAATCTAGCGGGGGGAGCAGCCAAAAACATTCAGTACTTC.

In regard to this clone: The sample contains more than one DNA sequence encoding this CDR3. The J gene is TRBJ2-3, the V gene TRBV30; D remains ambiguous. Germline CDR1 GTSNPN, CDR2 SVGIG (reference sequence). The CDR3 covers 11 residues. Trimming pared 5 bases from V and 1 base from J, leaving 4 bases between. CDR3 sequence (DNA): TGTGCCTGGTCTCGCACAGATACGCAGTATTTT. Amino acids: CAWSRTDTQYF. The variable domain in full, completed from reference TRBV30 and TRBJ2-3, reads SQTIHQWPATLVQPVGSPLSLECTVEGTSNPNLYWYRQAAGRGLQLLFYSVGIGQISSEVPQNLSASRPQDRQFILSSKKLLLSDSGFYLCAWSRTDTQYFGPGTRLTVL.

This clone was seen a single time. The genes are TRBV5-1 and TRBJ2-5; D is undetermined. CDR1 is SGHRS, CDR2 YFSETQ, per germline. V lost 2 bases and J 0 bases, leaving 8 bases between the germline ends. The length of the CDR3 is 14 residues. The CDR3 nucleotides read TGCGCCAGCAGCTTCCGGACGGACCAAGAGACCCAGTACTTC. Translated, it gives CASSFRTDQETQYF.

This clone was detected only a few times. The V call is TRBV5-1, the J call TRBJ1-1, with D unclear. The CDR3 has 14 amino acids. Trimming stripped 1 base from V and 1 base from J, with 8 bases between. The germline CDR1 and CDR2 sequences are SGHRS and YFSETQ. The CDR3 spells CASSLSLGNTEAFF. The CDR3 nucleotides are TGCGCCAGCAGCTTGAGTCTGGGGAACACTGAAGCTTTCTTT.

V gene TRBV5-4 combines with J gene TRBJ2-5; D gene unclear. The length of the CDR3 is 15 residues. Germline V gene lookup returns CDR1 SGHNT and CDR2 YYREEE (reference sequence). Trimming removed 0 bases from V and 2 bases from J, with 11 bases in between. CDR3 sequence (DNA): TGTGCCAGCAGCTTGGCTGCGCTGAAGCAAGAGACCCAGTACTTC. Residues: CASSLAALKQETQYF.

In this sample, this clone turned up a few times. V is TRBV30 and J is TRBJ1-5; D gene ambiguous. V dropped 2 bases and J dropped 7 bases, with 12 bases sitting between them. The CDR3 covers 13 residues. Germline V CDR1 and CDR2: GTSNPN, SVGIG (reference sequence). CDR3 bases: TGTGCCTGGAGTACCGAGGTGGGGCAGCCCCAGCATTTT. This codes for CAWSTEVGQPQHF.

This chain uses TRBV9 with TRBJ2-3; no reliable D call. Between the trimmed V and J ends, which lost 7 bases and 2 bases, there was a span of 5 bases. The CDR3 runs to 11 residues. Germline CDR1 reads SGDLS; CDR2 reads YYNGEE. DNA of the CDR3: TGTGCCAGCGGCCACACAGATACGCAGTATTTT. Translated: CASGHTDTQYF.

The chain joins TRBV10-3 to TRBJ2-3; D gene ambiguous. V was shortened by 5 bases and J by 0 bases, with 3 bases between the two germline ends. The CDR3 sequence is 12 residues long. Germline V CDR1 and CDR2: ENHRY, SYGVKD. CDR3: CAISSSTDTQYF. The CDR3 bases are TGTGCCATCAGTTCCAGCACAGATACGCAGTATTTT.

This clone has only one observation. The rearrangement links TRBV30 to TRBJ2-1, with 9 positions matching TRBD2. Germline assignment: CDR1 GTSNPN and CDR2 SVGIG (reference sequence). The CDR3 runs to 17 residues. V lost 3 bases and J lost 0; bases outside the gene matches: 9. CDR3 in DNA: TGTGCCTGGAGGTGGGCTAGCGGGGCGAGCTCCTACAATGAGCAGTTCTTC. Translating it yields CAWRWASGASSYNEQFF.

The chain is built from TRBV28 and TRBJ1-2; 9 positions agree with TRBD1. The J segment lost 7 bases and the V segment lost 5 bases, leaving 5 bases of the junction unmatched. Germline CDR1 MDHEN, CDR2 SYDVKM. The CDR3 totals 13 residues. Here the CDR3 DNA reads TGTGCCAGCAGTCCTGGGACAGGGCTTGGCTACACCTTC. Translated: CASSPGTGLGYTF.

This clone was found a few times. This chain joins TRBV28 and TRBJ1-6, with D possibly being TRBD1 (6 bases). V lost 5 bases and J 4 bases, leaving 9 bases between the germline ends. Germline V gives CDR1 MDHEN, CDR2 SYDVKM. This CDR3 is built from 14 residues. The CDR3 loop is CASSRTGYNSPLHF. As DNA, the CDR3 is TGTGCCAGCAGTCGAACAGGGTATAATTCACCCCTCCACTTT.

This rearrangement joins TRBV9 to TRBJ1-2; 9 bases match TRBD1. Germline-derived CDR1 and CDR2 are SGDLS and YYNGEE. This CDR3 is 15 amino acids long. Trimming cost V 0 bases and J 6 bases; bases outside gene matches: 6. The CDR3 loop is CASSVGLQGADGYTF. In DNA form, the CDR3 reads TGTGCCAGCAGCGTAGGATTACAGGGGGCAGATGGCTACACCTTC. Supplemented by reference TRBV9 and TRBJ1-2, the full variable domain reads DSGVTQTPKHLITATGQRVTLRCSPRSGDLSVYWYQQSLDQGLQFLIQYYNGEERAKGNILERFSAQQFPDLHSELNLSSLELGDSALYFCASSVGLQGADGYTFGSGTRLTVV.

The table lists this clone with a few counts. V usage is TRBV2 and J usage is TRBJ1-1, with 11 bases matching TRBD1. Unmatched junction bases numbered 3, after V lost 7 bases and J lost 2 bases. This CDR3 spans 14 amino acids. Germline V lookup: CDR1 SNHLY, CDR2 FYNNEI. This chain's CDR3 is CASTDRGLNTEAFF. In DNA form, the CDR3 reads TGTGCCAGCACGGACAGGGGGCTCAACACTGAAGCTTTCTTT.

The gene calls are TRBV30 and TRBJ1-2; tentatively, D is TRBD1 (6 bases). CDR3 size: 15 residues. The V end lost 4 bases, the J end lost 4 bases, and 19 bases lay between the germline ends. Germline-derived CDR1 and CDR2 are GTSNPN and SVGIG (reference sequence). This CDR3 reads CAWTSGGTGTYGYTF. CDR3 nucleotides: TGTGCCTGGACCTCCGGGGGCACAGGGACCTATGGCTACACCTTC.

The CDR3 DNA is TGTGCCAGCAGGGGTTGGGGGGGGACCAATCAGCCCCAGCATTTT. Protein product: CASRGWGGTNQPQHF. The chain joins TRBV27 to TRBJ1-5; possibly TRBD1 for D (5 bases). The CDR3 has 15 amino acids. The germline V gene encodes CDR1 MNHEY and CDR2 SMNVEV (reference sequence). V was shortened by 6 bases and J by 3 bases, with 15 bases between the two germline ends.